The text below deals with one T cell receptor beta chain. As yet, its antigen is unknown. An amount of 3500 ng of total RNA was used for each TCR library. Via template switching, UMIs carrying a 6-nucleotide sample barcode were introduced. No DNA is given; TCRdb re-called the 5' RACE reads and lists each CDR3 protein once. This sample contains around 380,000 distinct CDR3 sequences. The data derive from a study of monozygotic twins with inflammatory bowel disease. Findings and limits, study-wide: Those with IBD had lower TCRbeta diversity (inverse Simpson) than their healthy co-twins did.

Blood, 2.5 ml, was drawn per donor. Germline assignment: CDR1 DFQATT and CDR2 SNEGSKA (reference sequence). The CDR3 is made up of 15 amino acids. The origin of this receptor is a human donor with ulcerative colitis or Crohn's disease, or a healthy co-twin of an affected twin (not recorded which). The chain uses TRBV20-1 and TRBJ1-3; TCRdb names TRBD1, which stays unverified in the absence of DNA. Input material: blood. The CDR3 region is CSASTVRVSGNTIYF.